This T cell receptor (beta chain) was sequenced for a study of shared clonotypes between healthy human individuals. Findings and limits, study-wide: A handful of donors had roughly 5.2% of their naive CD4 clonotypes in common.

Note on this clone: Its antigen is currently unknown.

Original data processing: With immunoSEQ giving junction-only sequences and no quality scores, filtering differed. Clones were sequenced by immunoSEQ multiplex PCR, and TCRdb holds only the in-frame ones, with some missing. The DNA was the basis for D and trimming; V, J and clone size are from that table. The sample includes around 2.1 million clones, approximately 94% of them seen just once. The receptor was derived from a man younger than 35 in good health. Sequences were obtained from naive CD4+ T cells sorted from blood. The subset was: CD45RA+ positively selected.

CDR3: CASSNSGTGSNQPQHF. CDR3 DNA sequence: TGTGCCAGCAGCAACTCCGGGACAGGGAGCAATCAGCCCCAGCATTTT. This sequence joins TRBV5-8 and TRBJ1-5, with TRBD1 identical over 9 bases. The CDR3 length is 16 residues. V trimming: 4 bases; J trimming: 1 base; junction bases outside the gene matches: 6. Germline CDR1 reads SGHTS; CDR2 reads YDEGEE.